A single sample is the source of the 24 T cell receptor beta chains below, sequenced in a study of T cells in Graves' hyperthyroidism and ophthalmopathy. There were TCR beta CDR3 regions amplified from RNA transcripts. The HTBI primer set drove a first-round RT-PCR of the TCR CDR3. One entry per CDR3 protein, called by TCRdb with MiXCR from the multiplex PCR reads. This sample has approximately 600,000 distinct CDR3 sequences, with around 15% found just once. The sequenced sample was blood. The receptors shown here come from a woman aged 30 to 39 with Graves' hyperthyroidism.

This clonotype was found a few times. The V gene is TRBV11-2, the J gene TRBJ2-3; 11 positions agree with TRBD2. The germline V gene encodes CDR1 SGHAT and CDR2 FQNNGV. The CDR3 length is 16 residues. J was trimmed by 3 bases and V by 4 bases; bases with no gene match: 6. The CDR3 reads CASSSLSGRVTDTQYF. The CDR3 DNA follows: TGTGCCAGCAGCTCCCTTAGCGGGAGGGTAACAGATACGCAGTATTTT.

This clonotype was seen only once. The rearrangement links TRBV29-1 to TRBJ1-2; 8 nucleotides align to TRBD1. V was clipped by 7 bases and J by 8 bases; unmatched bases: 12. The germline CDR1 and CDR2 sequences are SQVTM and ANQGSEA. This CDR3 spans 13 amino acids. This CDR3 is CSGADRGSGGYTF. CDR3 nucleotide sequence: TGCAGCGGGGCAGACAGGGGATCAGGAGGCTACACCTTC.

Ten or more counts support this clonotype. This chain uses TRBV7-2 with TRBJ2-1; 7 bases line up with TRBD2. The junction had 4 bases not matched to a gene; V was cut back by 5 bases and J by 6 bases. The CDR3 totals 13 residues. Germline CDR1 reads SGHTA; CDR2 reads FQGNSA. DNA for the CDR3: TGTGCCAGCAGCCTTGGGAGGGCCAATGAGCAGTTCTTC. Amino acids: CASSLGRANEQFF.

This clonotype was recorded many times. The V and J genes are TRBV11-2 and TRBJ2-3, with 9 bases aligning to TRBD2. After removal of 3 bases from V and 1 base from J, the junction contained 5 bases not matched to a gene. Germline assignment: CDR1 SGHAT and CDR2 FQNNGV. The CDR3 runs to 16 residues. CDR3 DNA sequence: TGTGCCAGCAGCTTTCAGAGGACTAGCGGCACAGATACGCAGTATTTT. Translated, it gives CASSFQRTSGTDTQYF.

This clonotype has ten or more counts. The chain uses TRBV11-2 and TRBJ1-2; 8 nucleotides match TRBD1. The junction had 7 bases not matched to a gene; V was cut back by 2 bases and J by 2 bases. The CDR3 sequence is 16 residues long. Per the germline V gene, CDR1 is SGHAT and CDR2 is FQNNGV. CDR3 amino acids: CASSLSGGLMNYGYTF. The CDR3 bases are TGTGCCAGCAGCTTATCAGGGGGCTTGATGAACTATGGCTACACCTTC. Looking up the rest from reference TRBV11-2 and TRBJ1-2 gives the full variable domain: EAGVAQSPRYKIIEKRQSVAFWCNPISGHATLYWYQQILGQGPKLLIQFQNNGVVDDSQLPKDRFSAERLKGVDSTLKIQPAKLEDSAVYLCASSLSGGLMNYGYTFGSGTRLTVV.

In this sample, this clonotype turned up a few times. V gene TRBV28 combines with J gene TRBJ2-2; D unclear. V shed 5 bases and J shed 2 bases, with 6 bases lying between them. Germline V gene data show CDR1 as MDHEN and CDR2 as SYDVKM. The CDR3 sequence is 13 residues long. The CDR3 sequence: CASSGINTGELFF. Written as DNA, the CDR3 is TGTGCCAGCAGTGGGATAAACACCGGGGAGCTGTTTTTT.

This clonotype was detected only a few times. The chain recombines TRBV27 with TRBJ2-7, with TRBD2 as a possible D gene (5 bases). V lost 3 bases and J lost 4, with 13 bases in between. Per the germline V gene, CDR1 is MNHEY and CDR2 is SMNVEV (reference sequence). This CDR3 is built from 14 residues. The CDR3 protein is CASSLRGPGYEQYF. The CDR3 DNA follows: TGTGCCAGCAGTTTGAGAGGGCCGGGGTACGAGCAGTACTTC.

The sample holds many counts of this clonotype. V and J are TRBV3-1 and TRBJ1-3, with D possibly TRBD1 on 5 matching bases. The CDR3 covers 13 residues. Germline V gives CDR1 LGHDT, CDR2 YNNKEL (reference sequence). V lost 4 bases to trimming and J lost 4 bases, with 8 bases between them. The CDR3 spells CASSPGLGNTIYF. CDR3 in DNA: TGTGCCAGCAGCCCAGGGTTGGGAAACACCATATATTTT.

This clonotype was counted at least ten times. The V call is TRBV6-1, the J call TRBJ2-5, with 7 bases matching TRBD1. CDR1 is MNHNS and CDR2 is SASEGT in the germline V gene. This CDR3 region has 15 residues. Trimming at V came to 7 bases and at J to 3 bases, leaving 11 bases not matched to a gene. The DNA for the CDR3 is TGTGCCAGCACGGACCCGACAGGGCGAAAAGAGACCCAGTACTTC. It yields the protein CASTDPTGRKETQYF.

The V call is TRBV19, the J call TRBJ1-5; TRBD1 is a possible D gene (6 bases). CDR1 and CDR2 (germline): LNHDA, SQIVND (reference sequence). V lost 6 bases, J lost 9 bases, and 9 bases lay in between. This CDR3 is built from 11 residues. The CDR3 region is CASSAQGPQHF. The DNA for the CDR3 is TGTGCCAGTAGCGCACAGGGGCCCCAGCATTTT.

This clonotype was recorded at least ten times. The gene calls are TRBV18 and TRBJ2-1; D is perhaps TRBD1 or TRBD2 (5 bases each). The V gene lost 3 bases and the J gene lost 6 bases, with 9 bases spanning the gap. CDR1 is KGHSH, CDR2 LQKENI, per germline. The CDR3 length is 13 residues. The CDR3 DNA sequence: TGTGCCAGCTCACCCGGGGCCATCAATGAGCAGTTCTTC. This translates into CASSPGAINEQFF.

This clonotype has just a few counts. CDR3 sequence reads: CASRSDRGITEAFF. In DNA form, the CDR3 reads TGTGCCAGCAGGTCGGACAGGGGGATCACTGAAGCTTTCTTT. J is TRBJ1-1 and V is TRBV11-3, with TRBD1 identical over 10 bases. CDR3 size: 14 residues. V shed 6 bases, J shed 4 bases, and the junction held 5 bases outside the gene matches. In germline, CDR1 is SGHNT, CDR2 YENEEA.

This clonotype was counted many times. The chain has TRBV6-1 and TRBJ2-2; 7 nucleotides align to TRBD1. With 2 bases clipped from V and 3 bases from J, the junction kept 3 bases outside the gene matches. The germline V gene encodes CDR1 MNHNS and CDR2 SASEGT. The CDR3 extends over 15 amino acids. In DNA form, the CDR3 reads TGTGCCAGCAGTGAAATGACAGGGTACACCGGGGAGCTGTTTTTT. Protein product: CASSEMTGYTGELFF.

This clonotype has only a few counts. This sequence joins TRBV19 and TRBJ1-5; a weak D match, TRBD1 (5 bases). Looked up from germline, CDR1 is LNHDA and CDR2 is SQIVND (reference sequence). V was clipped by 6 bases and J by 0 bases, with 12 bases between them. The CDR3 is 15 residues long. The CDR3 spells CASSLTVYSNQPQHF. Here the CDR3 DNA reads TGTGCCAGTAGCCTGACAGTTTATAGCAATCAGCCCCAGCATTTT.

This clonotype was seen at least ten times. The CDR3 region is CASSPGAGQYYEQYF. The CDR3 DNA reads as TGTGCCAGCAGCCCGGGGGCGGGTCAGTACTACGAGCAGTACTTC. V usage is TRBV7-3 and J usage is TRBJ2-7, with D tentatively TRBD1 or TRBD2 (6 bases each). Looked up from germline, CDR1 is SGHTA and CDR2 is FQGTGA. The CDR3 length is 15 residues. V shed 5 bases and J shed 3 bases, with 17 bases lying between them.

This clonotype appeared a few times. The V gene is TRBV20-1, the J gene TRBJ1-5, with D perhaps TRBD1 (5 bases). Germline values: CDR1 DFQATT, CDR2 SNEGSKA (reference sequence). Trimming stripped 3 bases from V and 6 bases from J, with 27 bases between. The CDR3 contains 18 residues. CDR3: CSASWGGVAPGPFQPQHF. In nucleotides, the CDR3 is TGCAGTGCTAGTTGGGGCGGCGTGGCCCCCGGGCCCTTTCAGCCCCAGCATTTT.

About this clonotype itself: The junction departs from germline at one end; a sequencing error may be responsible. This chain joins TRBV6-1 and TRBJ1-5; no clear D gene. This CDR3 contains 13 residues. CDR1 is MNHNS and CDR2 is SASEGT in the germline V gene. The CDR3 nucleotides read TGCGCCAGCAGTAACTCCAGGAATCAGCCCCAGCATTTT. It translates to CASSNSRNQPQHF.

This clonotype occurred a few times. This chain connects TRBV18 to TRBJ2-3; 10 bases are shared with TRBD2. CDR1 KGHSH and CDR2 LQKENI come from the germline V gene. The CDR3 totals 15 residues. The trim removed 3 bases at V and 4 bases at J, leaving 4 bases unmatched. The CDR3 here is CASSPQAGGPDTQYF. Here the CDR3 DNA reads TGTGCCAGCTCACCGCAAGCGGGAGGGCCAGATACGCAGTATTTT.

This clonotype appeared a few times. The V call is TRBV7-9, the J call TRBJ2-3; the match to TRBD2 covers 11 bases. In germline, CDR1 is SEHNR, CDR2 FQNEAQ (reference sequence). This CDR3 region has 17 residues. V was pared by 1 base and J by 3 bases, with 6 bases of the junction left unmatched. CDR3 sequence: CASSLGASGRITDTQYF. As DNA, the CDR3 is TGTGCCAGCAGCTTAGGGGCTAGCGGGAGGATTACAGATACGCAGTATTTT.

This clonotype was seen a few times. This sequence joins TRBV28 and TRBJ1-2; D gene ambiguous. The germline V gene encodes CDR1 MDHEN and CDR2 SYDVKM. The CDR3 spans 11 residues. The V end lost 6 bases, the J end lost 3 bases, and 5 bases lay between the germline ends. The CDR3 is CASRDDYGYTF. The CDR3 region has the DNA TGTGCCAGCAGGGACGACTATGGCTACACCTTC.

This clonotype was observed a few times. The chain uses TRBV30 and TRBJ2-1; 13 positions agree with TRBD2. The CDR3 is 15 amino acids. CDR1 and CDR2 (germline): GTSNPN, SVGIG (reference sequence). J was trimmed by 9 bases and V by 8 bases; bases with no gene match: 13. The CDR3 DNA reads TGTGCCGGCGAAACCGGACTAGCGGGAGCCAGTGAGCAGTTCTTC. Amino acids: CAGETGLAGASEQFF.

The sample holds many counts of this clonotype. The V and J genes are TRBV6-5 and TRBJ1-2; TRBD1 aligns across 7 bases. Germline trimming cut 2 bases from V and 3 bases from J; bases unmatched to any gene: 9. Germline V CDR1 and CDR2: MNHEY, SVGAGI. The CDR3 has 16 amino acids. The CDR3 coding sequence is TGTGCCAGCAGTTACCGACAGGGATGGGGGGACTATGGCTACACCTTC. It encodes CASSYRQGWGDYGYTF.

Turning to this clonotype: A much larger clone sits a single nucleotide away, making a read error possible. V and J are TRBV18 and TRBJ1-2; D not certain. Trimming removed 4 bases from V and 8 bases from J, with 14 bases in between. The CDR3 is made up of 13 amino acids. Germline V lookup: CDR1 KGHSH, CDR2 LQKENI. DNA of the CDR3: TGTGCCAGCTCACTAACGGACGATCGGGGCTACACCTTC. It yields the protein CASSLTDDRGYTF.

The rearrangement links TRBV19 to TRBJ2-1, with unresolved D. This CDR3 contains 16 residues. Trimming pared 7 bases from V and 0 bases from J, leaving 16 bases between. Germline V lookup: CDR1 LNHDA, CDR2 SQIVND (reference sequence). The CDR3 sequence is CASTSTAASSYNEQFF. The CDR3 DNA reads TGTGCCAGTACCTCGACGGCGGCGAGCTCCTACAATGAGCAGTTCTTC.